The rows below give T cell receptor beta chains drawn from one sample of a study of CD8+ T cells in alopecia areata. Assay: immunoSEQ multiplex PCR; the TCRdb copy retains only in-frame clones and omits some. This sample carries some 5,000 clones, roughly three fifths of them seen once, and the ten largest clones take 13% to 15%. Specimen: skin. Every receptor here comes from a human donor with alopecia areata. CDR3s include the opening cysteine and the closing phenylalanine or tryptophan. A D gene is named only where the DNA matches it firmly. Clone size is shown for a subset of rows, as once, few, many or a class of expanded clone.

J: TRBJ2-4
D: NA
size: few
V: TRBV6-6
CDR3: CAHSTGEKNIQYF
DNA: TGTGCCCACTCCACCGGTGAAAAAAACATTCAGTACTTC

J: TRBJ2-5
D: NA
size: NA
V: TRBV11-2
CDR3: CASSPGVSKIKETQYF
DNA: TGTGCCAGCAGCCCAGGGGTCTCCAAAATTAAAGAGACCCAGTACTTC

J: TRBJ2-6
D: TRBD2
size: NA
V: TRBV5-4
CDR3: CASSLLAGGGRGANVLTF
DNA: TGTGCCAGCAGCCTCTTAGCGGGAGGGGGTCGTGGGGCCAACGTCCTGACTTTC

J: TRBJ2-7
D: NA
size: NA
V: TRBV6-1
CDR3: CASSFVEQYF
DNA: TGTGCCAGCAGTTTCGTCGAGCAGTACTTC

J: TRBJ2-1
D: NA
size: NA
V: TRBV28
CDR3: CASSSPLTAAGDEQFF
DNA: TGTGCCAGCAGTTCTCCCTTGACAGCAGCAGGGGATGAGCAGTTCTTC

J: TRBJ2-7
D: NA
size: few
V: TRBV5-3
CDR3: CASSREMTYEQYF
DNA: TGTGCCAGCAGCCGGGAGATGACCTACGAGCAGTACTTC

J: TRBJ2-7
D: TRBD1
size: NA
V: TRBV5-1
CDR3: CASSFRDSNYEQYF
DNA: TGCGCCAGCAGCTTTCGGGACAGTAACTACGAGCAGTACTTC

J: TRBJ2-7
D: NA
size: NA
V: TRBV6-5
CDR3: CASTDGSPYEQYF
DNA: TGTGCCAGCACTGACGGCTCGCCCTACGAGCAGTACTTC

J: TRBJ1-1
D: NA
size: NA
V: TRBV7-9
CDR3: CASSLAGNTEAFF
DNA: TGTGCCAGCAGCTTAGCTGGAAACACTGAAGCTTTCTTT

J: TRBJ1-5
D: TRBD1
size: NA
V: TRBV19
CDR3: CASSIGTGISNQPQHF
DNA: TGTGCCAGTAGTATCGGGACAGGGATTAGCAATCAGCCCCAGCATTTT

J: TRBJ2-5
D: TRBD2
size: NA
V: TRBV10-3
CDR3: CAISQAGAGEQYF
DNA: TGTGCCATCAGTCAAGCGGGAGCTGGTGAGCAGTACTTC

J: TRBJ1-5
D: TRBD1
size: few
V: TRBV7-2
CDR3: CASSSRSGGSGQPQHF
DNA: TGTGCCAGCAGCTCCCGATCAGGGGGCTCGGGACAGCCCCAGCATTTT

J: TRBJ2-7
D: NA
size: NA
V: TRBV7-9
CDR3: CASVGALYEQYF
DNA: TGTGCCAGCGTGGGTGCTCTCTACGAGCAGTACTTC

J: TRBJ2-7
D: NA
size: NA
V: TRBV5-4
CDR3: CASSGVRDGSYEQYF
DNA: TGTGCCAGCAGCGGCGTCCGGGACGGTTCCTACGAGCAGTACTTC

J: TRBJ2-3
D: NA
size: NA
V: TRBV2
CDR3: CASSVRGTDTQYF
DNA: TGTGCCAGCAGTGTTCGGGGGACAGATACGCAGTATTTT

J: TRBJ1-1
D: NA
size: once
V: TRBV6-5
CDR3: CASRAGTMNTEAFF
DNA: TGTGCCAGCAGAGCCGGGACCATGAACACTGAAGCTTTCTTT

J: TRBJ2-7
D: TRBD1
size: NA
V: TRBV4-1
CDR3: CASSEGQGGYEQYF
DNA: TGCGCCAGCAGCGAAGGACAGGGGGGTTACGAGCAGTACTTC

J: TRBJ2-2
D: TRBD2
size: once
V: TRBV28
CDR3: CASSFGDTGTSGIRTGELFF
DNA: TGTGCCAGCAGTTTTGGGGATACCGGGACTAGCGGGATAAGAACCGGGGAGCTGTTTTTT

J: TRBJ2-7
D: TRBD2
size: few
V: TRBV15
CDR3: CATRPGGDSYEQYF
DNA: TGTGCCACCAGACCCGGGGGGGACTCCTACGAGCAGTACTTC

J: TRBJ2-1
D: NA
size: few
V: TRBV5-1
CDR3: CASSLVVATGSTYNEQFF
DNA: TGCGCCAGCAGCTTGGTTGTGGCAACAGGGAGTACATACAATGAGCAGTTCTTC

J: TRBJ1-1
D: NA
size: NA
V: TRBV11-2
CDR3: CASSLQEGSEAFF
DNA: TGTGCCAGCAGCTTACAGGAGGGCAGTGAAGCTTTCTTT

J: TRBJ2-2
D: TRBD2
size: NA
V: TRBV27
CDR3: CASSLGVGLAPGELFF
DNA: TGTGCCAGCAGTTTAGGAGTGGGACTAGCGCCCGGGGAGCTGTTTTTT

J: TRBJ2-7
D: NA
size: NA
V: TRBV6-6
CDR3: CASSSTGSGYEQYF
DNA: TGTGCCAGCAGCTCTACAGGATCCGGGTACGAGCAGTACTTC

J: TRBJ2-7
D: NA
size: NA
V: TRBV11-2
CDR3: CASSLGPGMEQYF
DNA: TGTGCCAGCAGCTTGGGGCCGGGGATGGAGCAGTACTTC

J: TRBJ2-1
D: NA
size: NA
V: TRBV27
CDR3: CASSLESNRDEQFF
DNA: TGTGCCAGCAGTCTCGAGTCCAACAGGGATGAGCAGTTCTTC

J: TRBJ2-1
D: TRBD1
size: NA
V: TRBV28
CDR3: CASRDPTGGVIYNEQFF
DNA: TGTGCCAGCAGAGATCCGACAGGGGGAGTAATTTACAATGAGCAGTTCTTC

J: TRBJ2-7
D: NA
size: NA
V: TRBV10-1
CDR3: CASGPNPLEQYF
DNA: TGCGCCAGCGGACCGAACCCCCTCGAGCAGTACTTC

J: TRBJ1-1
D: NA
size: NA
V: TRBV7-2
CDR3: CASSSGGGVGTEAFF
DNA: TGTGCCAGCAGTAGTGGTGGGGGGGTCGGCACTGAAGCTTTCTTT

J: TRBJ2-7
D: NA
size: few
V: TRBV28
CDR3: CASSGWTLQAPYEQYF
DNA: TGTGCCAGCAGTGGGTGGACTCTACAAGCCCCCTACGAGCAGTACTTC

J: TRBJ2-5
D: NA
size: NA
V: TRBV7-2
CDR3: CASSLNTGSQETQYF
DNA: TGTGCCAGCAGCCTAAACACAGGGAGTCAAGAGACCCAGTACTTC

J: TRBJ2-5
D: TRBD1
size: NA
V: TRBV29-1
CDR3: CSVGTGQETQYF
DNA: TGCAGCGTTGGGACAGGACAAGAGACCCAGTACTTC

J: TRBJ2-2
D: TRBD1
size: NA
V: TRBV28
CDR3: CASTPWTGFAGELFF
DNA: TGTGCCAGCACACCGTGGACAGGGTTCGCCGGGGAGCTGTTTTTT

J: TRBJ2-7
D: TRBD1
size: few
V: TRBV9
CDR3: CASSVADRGIKQYF
DNA: TGTGCCAGCAGCGTAGCGGACAGGGGAATCAAGCAGTACTTC

J: TRBJ2-5
D: NA
size: few
V: TRBV7-3
CDR3: CASSLGFRETQYF
DNA: TGTGCCAGCAGCTTAGGGTTTCGGGAGACCCAGTACTTC

J: TRBJ1-2
D: NA
size: NA
V: TRBV10-2
CDR3: CASRQAPYGYTF
DNA: TGCGCCAGCAGACAGGCCCCCTATGGCTACACCTTC

J: TRBJ2-7
D: NA
size: few
V: TRBV29-1
CDR3: CSVAAAYEQYF
DNA: TGCAGCGTTGCGGCAGCTTACGAGCAGTACTTC

J: TRBJ2-7
D: TRBD2
size: few
V: TRBV2
CDR3: CASRAGTSVEQYF
DNA: TGTGCCAGCAGAGCCGGGACTAGCGTCGAGCAGTACTTC

J: TRBJ1-1
D: TRBD1
size: NA
V: TRBV30
CDR3: CAWTGGRGRAFF
DNA: TGTGCCTGGACGGGTGGCAGGGGGAGGGCTTTCTTT

J: TRBJ1-2
D: NA
size: NA
V: TRBV11-2
CDR3: CASSDPGQTLSYGYTF
DNA: TGTGCCAGCAGTGATCCGGGACAAACCCTTTCTTATGGCTACACCTTC

J: TRBJ1-2
D: NA
size: once
V: TRBV4-2
CDR3: CASSQENQGNGYTF
DNA: TGTGCCAGCAGCCAAGAAAACCAGGGGAATGGCTACACCTTC

J: TRBJ1-5
D: NA
size: NA
V: TRBV6-5
CDR3: CASSEFSNQPQHF
DNA: TGTGCCAGCAGTGAGTTCAGCAATCAGCCCCAGCATTTT

J: TRBJ2-7
D: NA
size: NA
V: TRBV6-6
CDR3: CASGDYEQYF
DNA: TGTGCCAGCGGAGATTACGAGCAGTACTTC

J: TRBJ1-1
D: TRBD1
size: NA
V: TRBV15
CDR3: CATSGQGHTEAFF
DNA: TGTGCCACCAGCGGACAGGGGCACACTGAAGCTTTCTTT

J: TRBJ2-1
D: TRBD2
size: NA
V: TRBV7-8
CDR3: CASSRRTGLAGWGNEQFF
DNA: TGTGCCAGCAGCCGTAGAACCGGACTAGCGGGATGGGGGAATGAGCAGTTCTTC

J: TRBJ2-1
D: NA
size: NA
V: TRBV4-2
CDR3: CASSHRHPSNEQFF
DNA: TGTGCCAGCAGCCATCGACACCCGTCGAATGAGCAGTTCTTC

J: TRBJ1-2
D: NA
size: NA
V: TRBV28
CDR3: CASSLRGGYTF
DNA: TGTGCCAGCAGCCTACGAGGAGGCTACACCTTC

J: TRBJ1-6
D: TRBD1
size: NA
V: TRBV14
CDR3: CASSQVRGAYNSPLHF
DNA: TGTGCCAGCAGCCAAGTCAGGGGGGCCTATAATTCACCCCTCCACTTT

J: TRBJ1-4
D: TRBD1
size: NA
V: TRBV5-1
CDR3: CASSFGDRHEKLFF
DNA: TGCGCCAGCAGCTTCGGGGACAGACATGAAAAACTGTTTTTT

J: TRBJ2-1
D: TRBD2
size: NA
V: TRBV11-1
CDR3: CASSLAGGSGNEQFF
DNA: TGTGCCAGCAGCCTAGCGGGAGGGAGTGGCAATGAGCAGTTCTTC

J: TRBJ1-5
D: NA
size: NA
V: TRBV7-9
CDR3: CASSFSGNQPQHF
DNA: TGTGCCAGCAGCTTTTCAGGGAATCAGCCCCAGCATTTT

J: TRBJ2-6
D: NA
size: NA
V: TRBV5-8
CDR3: CASSVGHNVLTF
DNA: TGTGCCAGCAGCGTGGGACACAACGTCCTGACTTTC

J: TRBJ1-1
D: NA
size: NA
V: TRBV5-1
CDR3: CASSPGHMNTEAFF
DNA: TGCGCCAGCAGCCCGGGACACATGAACACTGAAGCTTTCTTT

J: TRBJ2-3
D: TRBD1
size: NA
V: TRBV5-1
CDR3: CASSLATGAIDTQYF
DNA: TGCGCCAGCAGCTTGGCGACAGGGGCGATAGATACGCAGTATTTT

J: TRBJ2-1
D: NA
size: NA
V: TRBV30
CDR3: CACEVAAEQFF
DNA: TGTGCCTGTGAGGTAGCGGCTGAGCAGTTCTTC

J: TRBJ2-2
D: TRBD1
size: NA
V: TRBV19
CDR3: CASIQGAANTGELFF
DNA: TGTGCCAGTATCCAGGGGGCAGCGAACACCGGGGAGCTGTTTTTT

J: TRBJ2-1
D: TRBD2
size: few
V: TRBV5-1
CDR3: CASSRIAGGPEVWFF
DNA: TGCGCCAGCAGCAGGATAGCGGGAGGGCCTGAGGTTTGGTTCTTC

J: TRBJ2-7
D: TRBD2
size: few
V: TRBV2
CDR3: CASSPSGRAHEQYF
DNA: TGTGCCAGCAGTCCTAGCGGGAGGGCCCACGAGCAGTACTTC

J: TRBJ2-1
D: NA
size: NA
V: TRBV7-2
CDR3: CASSLVRGGEQFF
DNA: TGTGCCAGCAGCTTAGTCAGGGGTGGTGAGCAGTTCTTC